Below, 9 T cell receptor beta chains from the same sample are listed, as sequenced in a study of T-cell memory formation after mild COVID-19. TCRdb reprocessed the 5' RACE reads with MiXCR, giving one entry per CDR3 protein. Of some 320,000 distinct CDR3 sequences listed, 13% to 15% are singletons. Sequenced: PBMCs or a T cell subset sorted from them (not recorded which). All receptors come from a man younger than 35 who had mild COVID-19 (a few samples of this study predate the infection). Cell type and time point are not known.

The rearrangement joins TRBV7-2 to TRBJ2-2, with D unclear. Germline-derived CDR1 and CDR2 are SGHTA and FQGNSA. CDR3 length: 14 amino acids. Between the trimmed V and J ends, which lost 2 bases and 6 bases, there was a span of 10 bases. CDR3 loop: CASSLYPDPGELFF. CDR3 nucleotide sequence: TGTGCCAGCAGCTTATATCCAGATCCCGGGGAGCTGTTTTTT.

V and J are TRBV5-1 and TRBJ1-3; TRBD1 is a possible D gene (5 bases). The CDR3 sequence is 12 residues long. Trimming removed 7 bases at V and 4 bases at J, with 9 bases between. Germline CDR1 SGHRS, CDR2 YFSETQ. For the CDR3, the DNA is TGCGCCAGCCGGGACGTCGGAAACACCATATATTTT. Its translation is CASRDVGNTIYF. The full variable domain, rest sourced from reference TRBV5-1 and TRBJ1-3, is KAGVTQTPRYLIKTRGQQVTLSCSPISGHRSVSWYQQTPGQGLQFLFEYFSETQRNKGNFPGRFSGRQFSNSRSEMNVSTLELGDSALYLCASRDVGNTIYFGEGSWLTVV.

This rearrangement joins TRBV7-3 to TRBJ2-5; D may be TRBD2 (6 bases). CDR1 SGHTA and CDR2 FQGTGA come from the germline V gene. The CDR3 is 13 residues long. The V and J ends lost 5 bases and 5 bases respectively, with 12 bases between them. DNA for the CDR3: TGTGCCAGCAGCCCTCAAGGGAGGGAGACCCAGTACTTC. Its protein product is CASSPQGRETQYF.

This clonotype has more than one count but fewer than ten. The chain employs TRBV7-8 and TRBJ2-7; no clear D. Deletions cut 4 bases from V and 5 bases from J, with 18 bases between. The CDR3 is 15 residues long. From germline, CDR1 is SGHVS and CDR2 FQNEAQ. CDR3 coding DNA: TGTGCCAGCAGCTCCCCTCTGGGTTTAGGTCACGAGCAGTACTTC. This translates into CASSSPLGLGHEQYF. Together with reference TRBV7-8 and TRBJ2-7, the CDR3 gives the full variable domain: GAGVSQSPRYKVAKRGQDVALRCDPISGHVSLFWYQQALGQGPEFLTYFQNEAQLDKSGLPSDRFFAERPEGSVSTLKIQRTQQEDSAVYLCASSSPLGLGHEQYFGPGTRLTVT.

J is TRBJ1-1 and V is TRBV27, with a possible D match to TRBD1 (6 bases). The CDR3 totals 16 residues. From germline, CDR1 is MNHEY and CDR2 SMNVEV (reference sequence). V lost 1 base and J lost 4, with 16 bases in between. The CDR3 reads CASSLYGGELGTEAFF. The CDR3 DNA is TGTGCCAGCAGTTTATACGGGGGCGAGTTGGGCACTGAAGCTTTCTTT.

This chain connects TRBV5-1 to TRBJ1-1; D perhaps matches TRBD1 (5 bases). The germline V gene has CDR1 SGHRS and CDR2 YFSETQ. This CDR3 is 14 amino acids long. V dropped 2 bases and J dropped 8 bases, with 16 bases sitting between them. CDR3: CASSLPDTPYEAFF. DNA of the CDR3: TGCGCCAGCAGCTTACCGGACACGCCGTACGAAGCTTTCTTT. The full variable domain, rest sourced from reference TRBV5-1 and TRBJ1-1, is KAGVTQTPRYLIKTRGQQVTLSCSPISGHRSVSWYQQTPGQGLQFLFEYFSETQRNKGNFPGRFSGRQFSNSRSEMNVSTLELGDSALYLCASSLPDTPYEAFFGQGTRLTVV.

The chain combines TRBV9 with TRBJ2-3; D not resolved. Looked up from germline, CDR1 is SGDLS and CDR2 is YYNGEE. This CDR3 has 15 amino acids. V was cut by 0 bases and J by 2 bases, with 10 bases left in between. CDR3 bases: TGTGCCAGCAGCGTAGAACCGGTCCACACAGATACGCAGTATTTT. Its translation: CASSVEPVHTDTQYF. Filled out from reference TRBV9 and TRBJ2-3, the complete variable domain reads DSGVTQTPKHLITATGQRVTLRCSPRSGDLSVYWYQQSLDQGLQFLIQYYNGEERAKGNILERFSAQQFPDLHSELNLSSLELGDSALYFCASSVEPVHTDTQYFGPGTRLTVL.

This clonotype was counted ten times or more. The chain has TRBV4-1 and TRBJ1-6, with D maybe TRBD1 (6 bases). The V gene's germline CDR1 is MGHRA and CDR2 YSYEKL. Trimming removed 5 bases from V and 10 bases from J, with 18 bases in between. This CDR3 spans 15 amino acids. This chain's CDR3 is CASSGGRDPRSPLHF. CDR3 sequence (DNA): TGCGCCAGCAGCGGGGGCCGCGATCCTCGGTCACCCCTCCACTTT.

The J gene is TRBJ2-7, the V gene TRBV18, with TRBD2 as a possible D gene (6 bases). Germline CDR1 and CDR2: KGHSH and LQKENI. The CDR3 loop spans 13 amino acids. The germline V and J ends were trimmed by 4 bases and 6 bases, with 13 bases remaining between them. CDR3 in amino acids: CASSRASGVEQYF. The CDR3 DNA reads as TGTGCCAGCTCACGGGCCTCGGGAGTCGAGCAGTACTTC.